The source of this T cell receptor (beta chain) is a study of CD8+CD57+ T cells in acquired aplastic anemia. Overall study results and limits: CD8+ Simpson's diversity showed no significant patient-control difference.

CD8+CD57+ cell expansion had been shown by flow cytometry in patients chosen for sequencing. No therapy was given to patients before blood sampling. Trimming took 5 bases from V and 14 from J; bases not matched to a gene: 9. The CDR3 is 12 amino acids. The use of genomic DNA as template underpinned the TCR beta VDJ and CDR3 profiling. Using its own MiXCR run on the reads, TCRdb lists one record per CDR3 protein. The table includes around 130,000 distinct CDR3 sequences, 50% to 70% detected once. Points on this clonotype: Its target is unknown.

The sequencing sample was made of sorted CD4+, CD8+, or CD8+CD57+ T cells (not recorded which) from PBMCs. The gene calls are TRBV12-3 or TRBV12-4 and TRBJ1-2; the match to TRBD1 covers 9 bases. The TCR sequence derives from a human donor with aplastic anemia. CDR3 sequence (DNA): TGTGCCAGCAGTCTCCAACAGGGGGCAAGTACCTTC. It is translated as CASSLQQGASTF.